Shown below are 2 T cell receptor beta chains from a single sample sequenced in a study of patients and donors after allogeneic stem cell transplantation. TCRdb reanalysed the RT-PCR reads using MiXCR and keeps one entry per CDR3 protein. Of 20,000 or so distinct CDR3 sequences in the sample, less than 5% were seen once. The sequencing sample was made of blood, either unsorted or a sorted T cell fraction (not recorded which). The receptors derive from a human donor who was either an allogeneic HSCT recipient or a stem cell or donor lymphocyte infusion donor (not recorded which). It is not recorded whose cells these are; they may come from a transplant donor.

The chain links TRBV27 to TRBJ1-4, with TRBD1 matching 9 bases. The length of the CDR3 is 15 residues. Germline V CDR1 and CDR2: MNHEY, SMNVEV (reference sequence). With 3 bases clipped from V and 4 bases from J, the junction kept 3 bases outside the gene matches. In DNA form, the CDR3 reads TGTGCCAGCAGTTTCGGGACAGGGATTAATGAAAAACTGTTTTTT. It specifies CASSFGTGINEKLFF.

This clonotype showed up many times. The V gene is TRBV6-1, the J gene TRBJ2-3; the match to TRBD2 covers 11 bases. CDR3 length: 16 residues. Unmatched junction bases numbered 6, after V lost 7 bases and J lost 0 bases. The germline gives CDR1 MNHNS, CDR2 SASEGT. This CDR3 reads CASMRGLAASTDTQYF. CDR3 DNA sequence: TGTGCCAGCATGAGGGGACTAGCGGCGAGCACAGATACGCAGTATTTT.